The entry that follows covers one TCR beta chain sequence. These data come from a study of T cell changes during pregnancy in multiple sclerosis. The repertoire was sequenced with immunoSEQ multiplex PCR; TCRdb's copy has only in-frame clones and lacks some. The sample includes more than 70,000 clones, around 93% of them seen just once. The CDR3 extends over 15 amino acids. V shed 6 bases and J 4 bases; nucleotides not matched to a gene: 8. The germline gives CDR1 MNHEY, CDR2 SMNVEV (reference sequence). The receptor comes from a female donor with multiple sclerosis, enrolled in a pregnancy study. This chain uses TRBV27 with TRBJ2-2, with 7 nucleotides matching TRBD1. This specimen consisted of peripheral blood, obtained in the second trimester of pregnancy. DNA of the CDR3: TGTGCCAGCAGCGTCGGGCCAGGGGGCACCGGGGAGCTGTTTTTT. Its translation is CASSVGPGGTGELFF.